This TCR beta chain derives from a study of human T cells and chemical hapten exposure. Study at large: Per-sample TCR yield variation was attributed mainly to small pooled library volume differences.

This clonotype was picked up a small number of times. Deletions cut 0 bases from V and 0 bases from J, with 6 bases between. Germline-derived CDR1 and CDR2 are DFQATT and SNEGSKA (reference sequence). The CDR3 has 14 amino acids. Regarding time point: patch test 2, 6 weeks after DPC sensitization. Treatment: therapeutic diphenylcyclopropenone sensitization with weekly scalp DPC. TCRdb reprocessed the RACE reads via MiXCR and lists one record per CDR3 protein. The sample lists roughly 380,000 distinct CDR3 sequences; more than 5% were seen once. The sequence was obtained from a woman aged 18-29 years with alopecia areata. Some clones in this sample may be carry-over from other donors' samples. The chain is built from TRBV20-1 and TRBJ1-3; D not certain. This material consisted of whole blood, taken in connection with sensitization to the hapten diphenylcyclopropenone (DPC). The CDR3 sequence: CSAREGSSGNTIYF. CDR3 coding DNA: TGCAGTGCTAGAGAGGGGAGCTCTGGAAACACCATATATTTT.